This TCR beta chain was obtained from a study of Graves' ophthalmopathy and Graves' hyperthyroidism. This clonotype turned up a few times. TCR beta CDR3 regions were amplified from RNA transcripts. Investigators did first-round RT-PCR with HTBI primers, then second-round multiplex PCR. TCRdb redid the calling of the multiplex PCR reads with MiXCR, one entry per CDR3 protein. The table has 400,000 or so distinct CDR3 sequences, over 15% seen once. V was pared by 4 bases and J by 2 bases, with 15 bases between. Germline V gene sequence: CDR1 MDHEN, CDR2 SYDVKM. The CDR3 runs to 16 residues. This sequence originates from a woman in her late teens or twenties with stable Graves' hyperthyroidism. Sequencing was carried out using peripheral blood. The chain is built from TRBV28 and TRBJ1-5, with unresolved D. The CDR3 loop is CASSSTLLWGNQPQHF. CDR3 DNA sequence: TGTGCCAGCAGTTCCACACTTCTGTGGGGCAATCAGCCCCAGCATTTT. The full variable domain, rest sourced from reference TRBV28 and TRBJ1-5, is DVKVTQSSRYLVKRTGEKVFLECVQDMDHENMFWYRQDPGLGLRLIYFSYDVKMKEKGDIPEGYSVSREKKERFSLILESASTNQTSMYLCASSSTLLWGNQPQHFGDGTRLSIL.